This T cell receptor (beta chain) was identified during a study of cytomegalovirus exposure and HLA in healthy donors. This clone has a single count. The antigen is not known. Study-level findings and limits: Per a prior analysis, the majority of TCR beta V segments were productive roughly 90% or roughly 30% of the time. In a later analysis, common viral pathogens appeared linked to several of the most significant clusters. In a later analysis, an Asian-associated ancestry cluster reportedly showed fewer N-insertions than the approximately 610-donor mean. Sequencing depth roughly uniform across donors was assumed in presence/absence analyses.

The PCR had 60 Vbeta and 13 Jbeta primers. The assay was immunoSEQ multiplex PCR, and TCRdb's table has in-frame clones only and misses some. The sample records 160,000 or so clones, 70% to 80% being singletons. Looked up from germline, CDR1 is SGHTA and CDR2 is FQGNSA. The CDR3 is made up of 15 amino acids. Unmatched junction bases numbered 8, after V lost 3 bases and J lost 3 bases. The chain uses TRBV7-2 and TRBJ2-7; TRBD2 agrees at 7 bases. Sequencing used PBMCs. The receptor comes from a man younger than 35 in good health and CMV-seropositive. Here the CDR3 DNA reads TGTGCCAGCAGCTTTGATGGGGGGGAAGGCTACGAGCAGTACTTC. Translation gives CASSFDGGEGYEQYF.